The 10 T cell receptor beta chains below come from one sample, sequenced in a study of shared clonotypes between healthy human individuals. TCRdb's table, derived via immunoSEQ multiplex PCR, lists solely in-frame clones and lacks some. The sample includes a few million clones, about 92% of them seen just once. The sequenced sample consisted of naive CD4+ T cells from PBMCs. Stated subset: CD45RA+ positively selected. Receptors were obtained from a man younger than 35 in good health. Some clones in this sample may be carry-over from other donors' samples.

The V call is TRBV15, the J call TRBJ2-1, with 10 bases that match TRBD2. Trimming took 1 base from V and 6 from J; bases not matched to a gene: 3. Germline loops: CDR1 LNHNV, CDR2 YYDKDF (reference sequence). This CDR3 contains 15 residues. CDR3 nucleotides: TGTGCCACCAGCAGAGGTCTAGCGGGAGTCAATGAGCAGTTCTTC. Encoded protein: CATSRGLAGVNEQFF.

A few counts support this clone. This chain joins TRBV6-5 and TRBJ1-5; D is perhaps TRBD1 (5 bases). CDR1 and CDR2 (germline): MNHEY, SVGAGI. The CDR3 spans 14 residues. The V end lost 4 bases, the J end lost 4 bases, and 11 bases lay between the germline ends. The CDR3 sequence: CASSWGPVNQPQHF. The CDR3 bases are TGTGCCAGCAGTTGGGGACCGGTGAATCAGCCCCAGCATTTT.

The chain links TRBV27 to TRBJ1-1; 7 bases agree with TRBD1. In germline, CDR1 is MNHEY, CDR2 SMNVEV (reference sequence). V lost 5 bases to trimming and J lost 1 base; unmatched junction nucleotides: 7. The CDR3 extends over 15 amino acids. The DNA for the CDR3 is TGTGCCAGCAGTACAGACAGGGACGGGAACACTGAAGCTTTCTTT. It is translated as CASSTDRDGNTEAFF.

The chain combines TRBV18 with TRBJ1-4; D remains unclear. This CDR3 has 14 amino acids. V was pared by 0 bases and J by 8 bases, with 10 bases between. Germline V gene lookup returns CDR1 KGHSH and CDR2 LQKENI. This CDR3 is CASSPPSTEEKLFF. CDR3 coding DNA: TGTGCCAGCTCACCACCTTCGACTGAGGAAAAACTGTTTTTT.

The chain employs TRBV19 and TRBJ2-3; 8 bases align to TRBD1. CDR1 LNHDA and CDR2 SQIVND come from the germline V gene (reference sequence). The length of the CDR3 is 14 residues. The ends lost 9 bases at V and 6 bases at J; junction bases unmatched: 11. For the CDR3, the DNA is TGTGCCAGCCCAGCCCAGGGGGCAATGGATACGCAGTATTTT. It specifies CASPAQGAMDTQYF. The variable domain in full, completed from reference TRBV19 and TRBJ2-3, reads DGGITQSPKYLFRKEGQNVTLSCEQNLNHDAMYWYRQDPGQGLRLIYYSQIVNDFQKGDIAEGYSVSREKKESFPLTVTSAQKNPTAFYLCASPAQGAMDTQYFGPGTRLTVL.

This sequence joins TRBV27 and TRBJ2-3; D gene ambiguous. CDR1 is MNHEY, CDR2 SMNVEV, per germline (reference sequence). V gave up 5 bases and J gave up 2 bases, with 8 bases separating them. The CDR3 runs 13 residues. The CDR3, as DNA: TGTGCCAGCAGTCTATACCACACAGATACGCAGTATTTT. This codes for CASSLYHTDTQYF.

A note on this clone: The sample holds other DNA sequences that translate to the same CDR3. The chain joins TRBV29-1 to TRBJ2-7; D gene unclear. V was cut by 0 bases and J by 1 base, with 4 bases left in between. The CDR3 consists of 12 residues. Germline CDR1 SQVTM, CDR2 ANQGSEA. CDR3 residues: CSVEDRSYEQYF. CDR3 DNA sequence: TGCAGCGTTGAAGATCGTTCCTACGAGCAGTACTTC.

This sequence joins TRBV2 and TRBJ2-2; D ambiguous. Trimming stripped 2 bases from V and 5 bases from J, with 6 bases between. Germline V gives CDR1 SNHLY, CDR2 FYNNEI. This CDR3 is built from 13 residues. CDR3 in amino acids: CASSEIKTGELFF. The DNA of the CDR3 is TGTGCCAGCAGTGAAATCAAGACCGGGGAGCTGTTTTTT.

The chain carries TRBV7-2 and TRBJ1-5; unclear D gene. Trimming shortened V by 2 bases and J by 4 bases, and 12 bases separated the two germline ends. CDR3 size: 15 residues. Germline V lookup: CDR1 SGHTA, CDR2 FQGNSA. The CDR3: CASSLRHRENQPQHF. CDR3 DNA: TGTGCCAGCAGCTTACGGCACCGCGAGAATCAGCCCCAGCATTTT.

The chain has TRBV6-6 and TRBJ2-5; 8 nucleotides line up with TRBD2. V lost 2 bases and J lost 3; bases outside the gene matches: 8. The germline V gene encodes CDR1 MNHNY and CDR2 SVGAGI (reference sequence). The CDR3 contains 16 residues. CDR3 coding DNA: TGTGCCAGCAGTTACGTCCCTAGCGGGCGGAAAGAGACCCAGTACTTC. It codes for CASSYVPSGRKETQYF.